One sample yielded the 24 T cell receptor beta chains listed below, sequenced in a study of CD8 T cells in ankylosing spondylitis. Study outcomes and limitations: What appeared characteristic of ankylosing spondylitis blood was a TCR beta motif of 7 or 8 highly homologous variants.

Antigen specificity for these receptors is unknown. TCRdb fed the 5' RACE reads into MiXCR, producing one record per CDR3 protein. The sample gives under 550,000 distinct CDR3 sequences, more than 25% of which show up once; 0.89% is in the top ten. The sequenced sample was blood, either unsorted or a sorted T cell fraction (not recorded which). Source of these receptors: a male donor with ankylosing spondylitis.

In this sample, this clonotype turned up a few times. V gene TRBV4-2 combines with J gene TRBJ1-4; 10 nucleotides match TRBD1. Germline lookup yields CDR1 LGHNA and CDR2 YNFKEQ. J lost 11 bases, V lost 1 base, and 7 bases had no gene match. The CDR3 extends over 15 amino acids. CDR3 nucleotide sequence: TGTGCCAGCAGCCAAGGTGGGACAGGGGAGCCGAAACTGTTTTTT. Translated: CASSQGGTGEPKLFF.

The chain has TRBV30 and TRBJ2-5; D is possibly TRBD2 (5 bases). The ends were cut back, 5 bases at V and 4 bases at J, with 14 bases in the middle. Germline V gives CDR1 GTSNPN, CDR2 SVGIG (reference sequence). The CDR3 is 13 residues long. The CDR3 protein is CAWENRGTETQYF. The CDR3 bases are TGTGCCTGGGAGAACCGGGGTACAGAGACCCAGTACTTC.

This clonotype was recorded at least ten times. The gene calls are TRBV7-9 and TRBJ1-1; maybe TRBD1 (6 bases). Germline lookup yields CDR1 SEHNR and CDR2 FQNEAQ (reference sequence). The germline V and J ends were trimmed by 1 base and 3 bases, with 9 bases remaining between them. The CDR3 length is 14 residues. CDR3 coding DNA: TGTGCCAGCAGCTTAGAACAGGGTTACACTGAAGCTTTCTTT. This codes for CASSLEQGYTEAFF. Full variable domain (outside the CDR3, taken from reference TRBV7-9 and TRBJ1-1): DTGVSQNPRHKITKRGQNVTFRCDPISEHNRLYWYRQTLGQGPEFLTYFQNEAQLEKSRLLSDRFSAERPKGSFSTLEIQRTEQGDSAMYLCASSLEQGYTEAFFGQGTRLTVV.

The V and J genes are TRBV2 and TRBJ1-5; TRBD1 might be the D (6 bases). The V end was cut by 11 bases, the J end by 6 bases, with 32 bases between. This CDR3 has 18 amino acids. CDR1 is SNHLY and CDR2 is FYNNEI in the germline V gene. The CDR3 loop is CACCFGVFRDISGQPQHF. CDR3 DNA sequence: TGTGCCTGCTGTTTTGGAGTTTTCCGGGACATCTCTGGTCAGCCCCAGCATTTT.

V and J are TRBV12-3 or TRBV12-4 and TRBJ1-4; a possible D gene is TRBD1 (6 bases). The CDR3 runs to 15 residues. Trimming removed 6 bases at V and 4 bases at J, with 15 bases between. The CDR3 nucleotides read TGTGCCAGCAGCACCAAGACAGGCCGTAATGAAAAACTGTTTTTT. Encoded protein: CASSTKTGRNEKLFF.

The chain employs TRBV7-8 and TRBJ2-1; 11 bases fit TRBD2. Germline CDR1 and CDR2: SGHVS and FQNEAQ. The CDR3 sequence is 17 residues long. Trimming took 5 bases from V and 0 from J; bases not matched to a gene: 6. Here the CDR3 DNA reads TGTGCCAGCAGCCGGACTAGCGGGCAGGGCTCCTACAATGAGCAGTTCTTC. It codes for CASSRTSGQGSYNEQFF. Full variable domain (remainder filled in from reference TRBV7-8 and TRBJ2-1): GAGVSQSPRYKVAKRGQDVALRCDPISGHVSLFWYQQALGQGPEFLTYFQNEAQLDKSGLPSDRFFAERPEGSVSTLKIQRTQQEDSAVYLCASSRTSGQGSYNEQFFGPGTRLTVL.

The rearrangement joins TRBV19 to TRBJ2-1, with 9 bases lining up with TRBD2. The CDR3 runs to 15 residues. The germline V gene has CDR1 LNHDA and CDR2 SQIVND (reference sequence). The V segment lost 6 bases and the J segment 5 bases; nucleotides outside the gene matches: 8. CDR3 nucleotides: TGTGCCAGTAGCACTCAGCGGGAGGCACACAATGAGCAGTTCTTC. Encoded protein: CASSTQREAHNEQFF.

The chain joins TRBV20-1 to TRBJ2-3, with D maybe TRBD1 (5 bases). Germline CDR1 reads DFQATT; CDR2 reads SNEGSKA (reference sequence). Between the trimmed V and J ends, which lost 4 bases and 0 bases, there was a span of 26 bases. The CDR3 is 19 amino acids. The CDR3 sequence: CSATSHDRSQGSSTDTQYF. In nucleotides, the CDR3 is TGCAGTGCTACCTCTCATGACCGGTCCCAGGGATCTAGCACAGATACGCAGTATTTT.

Only a few counts were recorded for this clonotype. The chain combines TRBV2 with TRBJ2-7, with TRBD1 matching 7 bases. CDR1 and CDR2 from the germline V gene are SNHLY and FYNNEI. V dropped 4 bases and J dropped 0; count of bases not matched to a gene: 3. The CDR3 length is 14 residues. The DNA of the CDR3 is TGTGCCAGCAGTGGGGACAGCCCCTCCTACGAGCAGTACTTC. It encodes CASSGDSPSYEQYF.

The chain couples TRBV7-2 to TRBJ1-5; D is uncertain. Trimming removed 0 bases from V and 0 bases from J, with 9 bases in between. Germline V gives CDR1 SGHTA, CDR2 FQGNSA. This CDR3 is built from 16 residues. The CDR3 DNA reads TGTGCCAGCAGCTTAGCCGGGATTTATAGCAATCAGCCCCAGCATTTT. Its protein product is CASSLAGIYSNQPQHF.

The table lists this clonotype with a few counts. CDR3 region: CASSLAAGTYNEQFF. CDR3 DNA sequence: TGTGCCAGCAGCCTCGCAGCGGGGACCTACAATGAGCAGTTCTTC. The V gene is TRBV7-8, the J gene TRBJ2-1; TRBD2 matches at 7 bases. Per germline, CDR1 SGHVS and CDR2 FQNEAQ. Trimming cost V 5 bases and J 2 bases; bases outside gene matches: 6. There are 15 residues in the CDR3.

The rearrangement uses TRBV11-2 and TRBJ2-1; 7 bases agree with TRBD2. Germline CDR1 reads SGHAT; CDR2 reads FQNNGV. The CDR3 loop spans 18 amino acids. V gave up 2 bases and J gave up 4 bases; unmatched junction bases: 14. In DNA form, the CDR3 reads TGTGCCAGCAGCTTACTCCCCCGGTCTAGCGGACTATACAATGAGCAGTTCTTC. It yields the protein CASSLLPRSSGLYNEQFF.

This clonotype was detected a few times. V is TRBV5-6 and J is TRBJ2-3, with a tentative D call TRBD2 (5 bases). Germline V gives CDR1 SGHDT, CDR2 YYEEEE. The CDR3 has 17 amino acids. Trimming removed 0 bases at V and 4 bases at J, with 18 bases between. The DNA of the CDR3 is TGTGCCAGCAGCTTGGATTTAGGGAGCCCTAAGGCAGATACGCAGTATTTT. This sequence encodes CASSLDLGSPKADTQYF.

This clonotype was detected only a few times. The chain links TRBV20-1 to TRBJ2-7; 10 bases fit TRBD2. Unmatched junction bases numbered 8, after V lost 6 bases and J lost 6 bases. CDR3 size: 13 residues. CDR1 and CDR2 (germline): DFQATT, SNEGSKA (reference sequence). CDR3 amino acids: CSATKVAGGEQYF. The CDR3 DNA is TGCAGTGCAACCAAAGTAGCGGGAGGCGAGCAGTACTTC.

This clonotype was seen only a few times. This chain links TRBV5-1 with TRBJ1-2; no reliable D call. CDR3 length: 15 residues. Trimming shortened V by 4 bases and J by 5 bases, and 18 bases separated the two germline ends. Germline V gene sequence: CDR1 SGHRS, CDR2 YFSETQ. The CDR3 protein is CASSPISGMEYGYTF. As DNA, the CDR3 is TGCGCCAGCAGCCCTATTTCGGGCATGGAATATGGCTACACCTTC.

The V call is TRBV18, the J call TRBJ2-5; maybe TRBD1 (6 bases). Trimming removed 6 bases at V and 3 bases at J, with 11 bases between. Germline V gene lookup returns CDR1 KGHSH and CDR2 LQKENI. This CDR3 is built from 13 residues. The CDR3 spells CASSLGHEETQYF. The CDR3 nucleotides read TGTGCCAGCTCGCTGGGACACGAAGAGACCCAGTACTTC.

The V call is TRBV19, the J call TRBJ2-5; D not resolved. V lost 10 bases to trimming and J lost 3 bases, with 21 bases between them. Germline V CDR1 and CDR2: LNHDA, SQIVND (reference sequence). This CDR3 contains 15 residues. The CDR3 reads CATATGGDNKETQYF. DNA for the CDR3: TGTGCCACCGCGACCGGCGGCGATAACAAAGAGACCCAGTACTTC. The whole variable domain, filled in from reference TRBV19 and TRBJ2-5, reads DGGITQSPKYLFRKEGQNVTLSCEQNLNHDAMYWYRQDPGQGLRLIYYSQIVNDFQKGDIAEGYSVSREKKESFPLTVTSAQKNPTAFYLCATATGGDNKETQYFGPGTRLLVL.

This clonotype was seen once. The chain employs TRBV11-2 and TRBJ1-4; D ambiguous. The length of the CDR3 is 14 residues. V shed 5 bases and J shed 7 bases, with 14 bases lying between them. CDR1 and CDR2 (germline): SGHAT, FQNNGV. The DNA of the CDR3 is TGTGCCAGCAGCCCCCGCGGGTGGGGTGAAAAACTGTTTTTT. It yields the protein CASSPRGWGEKLFF.

The CDR3 bases are TGCAGCGTTGAGGGGGTATCGGAGACCCAGTACTTC. Protein: CSVEGVSETQYF. The chain recombines TRBV29-1 with TRBJ2-5; possibly TRBD1 or TRBD2 for D (5 bases each). CDR3 length: 12 residues. Germline V CDR1 and CDR2: SQVTM, ANQGSEA. Trimming took 3 bases from V and 5 from J, leaving 10 bases between them.

V usage is TRBV11-3 and J usage is TRBJ2-2, with 7 bases aligning to TRBD1. There are 16 residues in the CDR3. V lost 2 bases to trimming and J lost 3 bases; unmatched junction nucleotides: 6. CDR1 and CDR2 (germline): SGHNT, YENEEA. In DNA, the CDR3 is TGTGCCAGCAGCTTAAGAACAGGGGAAGACACCGGGGAGCTGTTTTTT. This codes for CASSLRTGEDTGELFF. Drawing the rest from reference TRBV11-3 and TRBJ2-2, the complete variable domain is EAGVVQSPRYKIIEKKQPVAFWCNPISGHNTLYWYLQNLGQGPELLIRYENEEAVDDSQLPKDRFSAERLKGVDSTLKIQPAELGDSAVYLCASSLRTGEDTGELFFGEGSRLTVL.

V is TRBV2 and J is TRBJ2-1; the D gene is possibly TRBD2 (5 bases). V dropped 6 bases and J dropped 8 bases, with 11 bases sitting between them. CDR1 SNHLY and CDR2 FYNNEI come from the germline V gene. The CDR3 runs to 12 residues. DNA of the CDR3: TGTGCCAGCAGGGCCCCTAGCCATGAGCAGTTCTTC. This codes for CASRAPSHEQFF.

CDR3 region: CASSLEPPRVNYGYTF. Here the CDR3 DNA reads TGTGCCAGCAGCTTAGAACCTCCGAGGGTTAACTATGGCTACACCTTC. The J gene is TRBJ1-2, the V gene TRBV11-2; no reliable D call. V was pared by 0 bases and J by 1 base, with 12 bases between. This CDR3 contains 16 residues. CDR1 and CDR2 (germline): SGHAT, FQNNGV.

This clonotype has just a few counts. CDR3 residues: CSVHSGTAYGYTF. The CDR3 bases are TGCAGCGTTCACTCCGGGACAGCCTATGGCTACACCTTC. The genes are TRBV29-1 and TRBJ1-2; 7 positions match TRBD1. V shed 5 bases, J shed 4 bases, and the junction held 7 bases outside the gene matches. Germline V gene lookup returns CDR1 SQVTM and CDR2 ANQGSEA. This CDR3 has 13 amino acids.

This clonotype was counted only a few times. The rearrangement links TRBV6-1 to TRBJ2-1; TRBD2 matches 9 bases. The V gene end was trimmed by 2 bases and the J gene end by 3 bases; junction bases not matched to a gene: 5. CDR3 size: 16 residues. CDR1 and CDR2 from the germline V gene are MNHNS and SASEGT. CDR3 nucleotides: TGTGCCAGCAGTGAATTACTAGCGGGTTACTACAATGAGCAGTTCTTC. It encodes CASSELLAGYYNEQFF.